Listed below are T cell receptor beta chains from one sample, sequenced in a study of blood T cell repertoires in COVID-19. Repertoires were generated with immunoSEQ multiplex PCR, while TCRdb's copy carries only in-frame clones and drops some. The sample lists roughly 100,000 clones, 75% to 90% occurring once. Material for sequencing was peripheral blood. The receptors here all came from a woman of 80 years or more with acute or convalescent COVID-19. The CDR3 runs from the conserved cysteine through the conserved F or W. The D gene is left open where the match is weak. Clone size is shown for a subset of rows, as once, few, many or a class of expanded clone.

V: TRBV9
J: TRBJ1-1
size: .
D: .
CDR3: CASSVADYSGWTEAFF
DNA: TGTGCCAGCAGCGTAGCCGATTATTCGGGGTGGACTGAAGCTTTCTTT

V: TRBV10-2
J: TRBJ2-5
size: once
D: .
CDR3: CASSEQSETQYF
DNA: TGCGCCAGCAGTGAGCAGTCCGAGACCCAGTACTTC

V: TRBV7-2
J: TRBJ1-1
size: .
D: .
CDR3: CASSFGNTEAFF
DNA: TGTGCCAGCAGCTTCGGGAACACTGAAGCTTTCTTT

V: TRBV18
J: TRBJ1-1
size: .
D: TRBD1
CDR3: CASSQTGGSTEAFF
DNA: TGTGCCAGCTCTCAGACAGGGGGCTCCACTGAAGCTTTCTTT

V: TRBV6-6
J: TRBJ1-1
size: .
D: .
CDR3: CASSRTPTNTEAFF
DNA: TGTGCCAGCAGTCGGACACCTACAAACACTGAAGCTTTCTTT

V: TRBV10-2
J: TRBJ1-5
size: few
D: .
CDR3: CASRAGDQPQHF
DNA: TGCGCCAGCAGGGCAGGGGATCAGCCCCAGCATTTT

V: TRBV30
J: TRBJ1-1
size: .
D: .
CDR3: CAWNLQGMNTEAFF
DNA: TGTGCCTGGAACCTACAGGGCATGAACACTGAAGCTTTCTTT

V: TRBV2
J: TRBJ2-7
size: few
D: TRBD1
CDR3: CASSEADRAHEQYF
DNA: TGTGCCAGCAGTGAAGCTGACAGGGCCCACGAGCAGTACTTC

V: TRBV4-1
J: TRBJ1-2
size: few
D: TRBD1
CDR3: CASSQEVGQANGYTF
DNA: TGCGCCAGCAGCCAAGAGGTGGGACAGGCTAATGGCTACACCTTC

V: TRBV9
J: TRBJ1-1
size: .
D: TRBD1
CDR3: CASSTHDRGPTEAFF
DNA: TGTGCCAGCAGCACCCACGACAGGGGGCCAACTGAAGCTTTCTTT

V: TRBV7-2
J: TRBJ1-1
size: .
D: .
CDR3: CASRLNTEAFF
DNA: TGTGCCAGCCGGTTGAACACTGAAGCTTTCTTT